This T cell receptor (beta chain) is from a study of Graves' ophthalmopathy and Graves' hyperthyroidism. Whole-study results and caveats: With a specificity of 72.22% and a sensitivity of 70% to 71%, the model predicted ophthalmopathy progression.

This CDR3 region has 13 residues. Germline-derived CDR1 and CDR2 are MNHEY and SVGAGI. Comments on this clonotype: Its antigen is not known. At one end the junction does not follow the germline gene, possibly because of a read error.

Ophthalmopathy in the donors was of moderate-to-severe activity, with CAS ≥3, NOSPECS ≥4 and duration under 3 months. Pregnancy or lactation, uncontrolled infections and other autoimmune diseases were grounds for excluding patients. RNA transcripts were the template, and TCR beta CDR3 regions were amplified from them. The library came from an HTBI-primed first-round RT-PCR and a second-round multiplex PCR. TCRdb reprocessed the multiplex PCR reads via MiXCR and lists one record per CDR3 protein. The sample lists roughly 160,000 distinct CDR3 sequences; more than 30% were seen once. Sequencing input: peripheral blood. The receptor comes from a woman aged 40 to 50 with Graves' ophthalmopathy. The chain joins TRBV6-5 to TRBJ1-1, with no clear D. CDR3 DNA sequence: TGTGTCAGCAGTTGGCGGGAGGAGGCTGAAGCTTTCTTT. Its translation is CVSSWREEAEAFF.